The 14 T cell receptor beta chains below were found in one sample sequenced in a study of cytomegalovirus exposure and HLA in healthy donors. 60 Vbeta and 13 Jbeta primers were used in PCR. Produced via immunoSEQ multiplex PCR; TCRdb's table is partial and in-frame only. The profile covers under 150,000 clones, with approximately 80% appearing a single time and about 6.8% taken by the ten largest. Sequencing was performed on PBMCs. All receptors come from a woman between 40 and 55 years old in good health and CMV-seropositive.

This sequence joins TRBV7-9 and TRBJ2-3; no firm D call. CDR3 size: 14 residues. Trimming pared 5 bases from V and 1 base from J, leaving 10 bases between. Germline CDR1 is SEHNR and CDR2 is FQNEAQ (reference sequence). In DNA, the CDR3 is TGTGCCAGCAGCCCCGTACGGGGCACAGATACGCAGTATTTT. Its translation is CASSPVRGTDTQYF.

The V gene is TRBV13, the J gene TRBJ2-2; D gene uncertain. The CDR3 runs 16 residues. V was trimmed by 5 bases and J by 0 bases, leaving 13 bases between them. Germline V gives CDR1 PRHDT, CDR2 FYEKMQ (reference sequence). This chain's CDR3 is CASSPPLPPNTGELFF. The CDR3 nucleotides read TGTGCCAGCAGCCCCCCACTACCACCGAACACCGGGGAGCTGTTTTTT.

The chain has TRBV29-1 and TRBJ2-3; D may be TRBD1 (6 bases). Germline V lookup: CDR1 SQVTM, CDR2 ANQGSEA. V gave up 1 base and J gave up 1 base, with 12 bases separating them. The CDR3 spans 15 residues. The CDR3 nucleotides read TGCAGCGTTGAAGGGCCGGCAGGGGGCACAGATACGCAGTATTTT. Translated: CSVEGPAGGTDTQYF.

The chain is built from TRBV25-1 and TRBJ2-3; no definite D call. Germline assignment: CDR1 MGHDK and CDR2 SYGVNS. The V end was cut by 6 bases, the J end by 0 bases, with 10 bases between. This CDR3 is built from 14 residues. The CDR3: CASRGGLSTDTQYF. The CDR3, as DNA: TGTGCCAGCAGAGGCGGCCTTAGCACAGATACGCAGTATTTT.

V gene TRBV6-1 combines with J gene TRBJ2-7; the match to TRBD1 covers 8 bases. This CDR3 contains 15 residues. CDR1 and CDR2 from the germline V gene are MNHNS and SASEGT. The V gene end was trimmed by 6 bases and the J gene end by 2 bases; junction bases not matched to a gene: 9. CDR3 in DNA: TGTGCCAGCAGGAGAGAGGACAGGGAGCCCTACGAGCAGTACTTC. Translated, it gives CASRREDREPYEQYF.

The genes are TRBV28 and TRBJ2-2, with 7 bases identical to TRBD2. The CDR3 sequence is 13 residues long. The V gene's germline CDR1 is MDHEN and CDR2 SYDVKM. The trim removed 8 bases at V and 4 bases at J, leaving 4 bases unmatched. Written as DNA, the CDR3 is TGTGCCAGCGGGGGGGGTACCACCGGGGAGCTGTTTTTT. It codes for CASGGGTTGELFF.

The CDR3 is CASSSQGSGYGYTF. In DNA, the CDR3 is TGTGCCAGTAGTAGCCAGGGTTCGGGCTATGGCTACACCTTC. The chain uses TRBV19 and TRBJ1-2, with TRBD1 as a possible D gene (5 bases). Trimming removed 4 bases at V and 4 bases at J, with 13 bases between. The CDR3 runs 14 residues. The germline V gene has CDR1 LNHDA and CDR2 SQIVND (reference sequence). Filled out from reference TRBV19 and TRBJ1-2, the complete variable domain reads DGGITQSPKYLFRKEGQNVTLSCEQNLNHDAMYWYRQDPGQGLRLIYYSQIVNDFQKGDIAEGYSVSREKKESFPLTVTSAQKNPTAFYLCASSSQGSGYGYTFGSGTRLTVV.

The chain's CDR3 is CASTSQRNTEAFF. CDR3 in DNA: TGTGCCAGCACCTCACAAAGGAACACTGAAGCTTTCTTT. This rearrangement joins TRBV14 to TRBJ1-1; D uncertain. This CDR3 spans 13 amino acids. Trimming pared 7 bases from V and 1 base from J, leaving 10 bases between. Germline values: CDR1 SGHDN, CDR2 FVKESK.

The chain combines TRBV5-1 with TRBJ1-3; 9 positions agree with TRBD1. The CDR3 has 15 amino acids. CDR1 SGHRS and CDR2 YFSETQ come from the germline V gene. Trimming took 4 bases from V and 3 from J; bases not matched to a gene: 5. CDR3 sequence (DNA): TGCGCCAGCAGCCAACAGGGGGCTGATGGAAACACCATATATTTT. Translation gives CASSQQGADGNTIYF.

This clone was picked up a small number of times. The V gene is TRBV4-2, the J gene TRBJ2-3; 15 bases fit TRBD2. V lost 5 bases and J lost 6; bases outside the gene matches: 15. Germline V CDR1 and CDR2: LGHNA, YNFKEQ. There are 19 residues in the CDR3. Here the CDR3 reads CASSSGPGLAGGIPDTQYF. CDR3 sequence (DNA): TGTGCCAGCAGCTCAGGACCGGGACTAGCGGGGGGCATCCCGGATACGCAGTATTTT.

V gene TRBV5-1 combines with J gene TRBJ2-5, with 10 bases aligning to TRBD2. From germline, CDR1 is SGHRS and CDR2 YFSETQ. The CDR3 sequence is 15 residues long. J lost 2 bases, V lost 0 bases, and 1 base had no gene match. CDR3 nucleotides: TGCGCCAGCAGCTTGGGTAGCGGGGGGCAAGAGACCCAGTACTTC. It encodes CASSLGSGGQETQYF.

This chain uses TRBV19 with TRBJ2-1; tentative D call: TRBD2 (5 bases). The germline V and J ends were trimmed by 3 bases and 0 bases, with 12 bases remaining between them. Germline V lookup: CDR1 LNHDA, CDR2 SQIVND (reference sequence). CDR3 length equals 16 residues. The CDR3 DNA reads as TGTGCCAGTAGTATCGTACGGGGTAGCTCCTACAATGAGCAGTTCTTC. Its translation is CASSIVRGSSYNEQFF.

V usage is TRBV7-2 and J usage is TRBJ1-1; D gene uncertain. CDR1 SGHTA and CDR2 FQGNSA come from the germline V gene. CDR3 length: 14 amino acids. V lost 1 base, J lost 1 base, and 7 bases lay in between. The CDR3 is CASSLGSTNTEAFF. The CDR3, as DNA: TGTGCCAGCAGCTTAGGTTCTACGAACACTGAAGCTTTCTTT.

This clone was observed once. The chain couples TRBV5-1 to TRBJ2-1, with D uncertain. CDR1 is SGHRS and CDR2 is YFSETQ in the germline V gene. CDR3 length: 15 amino acids. Trimming left V 0 bases short and J 1 base short, with 8 bases between. The CDR3 DNA reads as TGCGCCAGCAGCTTGGAAGCGTTGTCCTACAATGAGCAGTTCTTC. Protein product: CASSLEALSYNEQFF. The whole variable domain, remainder taken from reference TRBV5-1 and TRBJ2-1, is KAGVTQTPRYLIKTRGQQVTLSCSPISGHRSVSWYQQTPGQGLQFLFEYFSETQRNKGNFPGRFSGRQFSNSRSEMNVSTLELGDSALYLCASSLEALSYNEQFFGPGTRLTVL.